The 24 T cell receptor beta chains below all came from one sample that was sequenced in a study of T cell responses to AZD1222 COVID-19 vaccine. The repertoire was sequenced with immunoSEQ multiplex PCR; TCRdb's copy has only in-frame clones and lacks some. The table shows roughly 67,000 clones, with about nine tenths occurring only once. This specimen was peripheral blood, taken on day 0 of AZD1222 vaccination. These TCRs come from an adult in good health.

The chain has TRBV20-1 and TRBJ2-7; 8 bases line up with TRBD1. Losses at the gene ends were 3 bases for V and 0 bases for J; bases not matched to a gene: 4. CDR3 length: 14 residues. Germline-derived CDR1 and CDR2 are DFQATT and SNEGSKA (reference sequence). The DNA of the CDR3 is TGCAGTGCTAGTTCAGGGGGCTTCTCCTACGAGCAGTACTTC. Translated, it gives CSASSGGFSYEQYF.

The J gene is TRBJ1-4, the V gene TRBV2; 11 bases agree with TRBD1. Trimming removed 3 bases from V and 3 bases from J; junction bases left unmatched: 3. The CDR3 spans 16 residues. Germline CDR1 and CDR2: SNHLY and FYNNEI. The CDR3 spells CASSEGQGGSNEKLFF. CDR3 coding DNA: TGTGCCAGCAGTGAGGGACAGGGGGGGTCTAATGAAAAACTGTTTTTT. The full variable domain, in which reference TRBV2 and TRBJ1-4 provide the parts outside the CDR3, is EPEVTQTPSHQVTQMGQEVILRCVPISNHLYFYWYRQILGQKVEFLVSFYNNEISEKSEIFDDQFSVERPDGSNFTLKIRSTKLEDSAMYFCASSEGQGGSNEKLFFGSGTQLSVL.

The rearrangement joins TRBV25-1 to TRBJ1-1; no clear D. Germline CDR1 reads MGHDK; CDR2 reads SYGVNS. The CDR3 extends over 13 amino acids. V was trimmed by 4 bases and J by 0 bases, leaving 6 bases between them. The CDR3 reads CASSVNMNTEAFF. In DNA form, the CDR3 reads TGTGCCAGCAGTGTGAACATGAACACTGAAGCTTTCTTT. The variable domain in full, with the rest retrieved from reference TRBV25-1 and TRBJ1-1, is EADIYQTPRYLVIGTGKKITLECSQTMGHDKMYWYQQDPGMELHLIHYSYGVNSTEKGDLSSESTVSRIRTEHFPLTLESARPSHTSQYLCASSVNMNTEAFFGQGTRLTVV.

This chain connects TRBV19 to TRBJ2-5; the D gene is possibly TRBD2 (7 bases). Germline CDR1 and CDR2: LNHDA and SQIVND (reference sequence). With 3 bases removed from V and 1 base from J, the gap between germline ends came to 18 bases. The CDR3 extends over 17 amino acids. Written as DNA, the CDR3 is TGTGCCAGTAGTATCTCGGGGGGCGCTCCCATCCAAGAGACCCAGTACTTC. Protein product: CASSISGGAPIQETQYF.

This chain uses TRBV9 with TRBJ1-6; a possible D gene is TRBD1 (5 bases). The CDR3 extends over 17 amino acids. Per the germline V gene, CDR1 is SGDLS and CDR2 is YYNGEE. Trimming cost V 0 bases and J 9 bases, with 19 bases left between them. CDR3 residues: CASSVGGDGGNSSPLHF. The CDR3 coding sequence is TGTGCCAGCAGCGTAGGTGGGGATGGGGGTAATAGTTCACCCCTCCACTTT.

This clone has only one observation. The chain recombines TRBV30 with TRBJ1-1; a possible D gene is TRBD1 (6 bases). This CDR3 region has 14 residues. CDR1 GTSNPN and CDR2 SVGIG come from the germline V gene (reference sequence). Trimming took off 4 bases at V and 4 bases at J, with 16 bases between the two ends. The DNA for the CDR3 is TGTGCCTGGAACGGTCCGGAGGGGGGCACTGAAGCTTTCTTT. Residues: CAWNGPEGGTEAFF.

CDR3 sequence: CATSDLRGASYNEQFF. The CDR3 region has the DNA TGTGCCACCAGTGATTTGCGGGGGGCTTCCTACAATGAGCAGTTCTTC. The rearrangement links TRBV24-1 to TRBJ2-1, with D perhaps TRBD2 (7 bases). Trimming took off 0 bases at V and 1 base at J, with 9 bases between the two ends. The CDR3 consists of 16 residues. CDR1 and CDR2 from the germline V gene are KGHDR and SFDVKD.

This clone came up once. This chain uses TRBV28 with TRBJ2-7; D is ambiguous. V was cut by 4 bases and J by 6 bases, with 22 bases left in between. The CDR3 is 16 amino acids. Germline values: CDR1 MDHEN, CDR2 SYDVKM. This chain's CDR3 is CASSSSTNPNPLEQYF. The CDR3 DNA reads as TGTGCCAGCAGTTCGTCCACAAACCCCAACCCCCTCGAGCAGTACTTC.

The chain carries TRBV5-4 and TRBJ2-5, with D maybe TRBD1 (7 bases). CDR3 length equals 14 residues. V dropped 4 bases and J dropped 5 bases, with 15 bases sitting between them. Germline CDR1 SGHNT, CDR2 YYREEE (reference sequence). CDR3 in DNA: TGTGCCAGCAGCCGAAAGGAGGGGGCCGAGACCCAGTACTTC. It encodes CASSRKEGAETQYF. The whole variable domain, filled in from reference TRBV5-4 and TRBJ2-5, reads ETGVTQSPTHLIKTRGQQVTLRCSSQSGHNTVSWYQQALGQGPQFIFQYYREEENGRGNFPPRFSGLQFPNYSSELNVNALELDDSALYLCASSRKEGAETQYFGPGTRLLVL.

V is TRBV28 and J is TRBJ2-2, with TRBD1 matching 8 bases. Germline V gene sequence: CDR1 MDHEN, CDR2 SYDVKM. The CDR3 has 18 amino acids. The V segment lost 7 bases and the J segment 0 bases; nucleotides outside the gene matches: 13. The chain's CDR3 is CASITTRGDRTNTGELFF. The DNA for the CDR3 is TGTGCCAGCATCACCACCAGAGGGGACAGGACGAACACCGGGGAGCTGTTTTTT.

CDR3 sequence: CATSTLGGHGTDTQYF. The CDR3, as DNA: TGTGCCACCAGCACCTTGGGGGGACACGGCACAGATACGCAGTATTTT. The chain combines TRBV15 with TRBJ2-3; D may match TRBD1 or TRBD2 (6 bases each). The CDR3 spans 16 residues. Per the germline V gene, CDR1 is LNHNV and CDR2 is YYDKDF (reference sequence). Trimming took 4 bases from V and 1 from J, leaving 15 bases between them.

CDR3: CASSQETSYTGELFF. The CDR3 DNA reads TGCGCCAGCAGCCAAGAGACTAGTTACACCGGGGAGCTGTTTTTT. The chain joins TRBV4-1 to TRBJ2-2; perhaps TRBD2 as D (6 bases). Trimming removed 0 bases from V and 3 bases from J, with 8 bases in between. CDR3 length equals 15 residues. The germline V gene has CDR1 MGHRA and CDR2 YSYEKL.

The rearrangement uses TRBV6-5 and TRBJ1-1, with D maybe TRBD1 (6 bases). The V and J ends lost 10 bases and 0 bases respectively, with 18 bases between them. This CDR3 comprises 15 residues. Looked up from germline, CDR1 is MNHEY and CDR2 is SVGAGI. The CDR3 DNA follows: TGTGCCACCCGGGAGCAGGGGAACATGAACACTGAAGCTTTCTTT. Residues: CATREQGNMNTEAFF.

The V call is TRBV12-3 or TRBV12-4, the J call TRBJ2-7; perhaps D is TRBD1 or TRBD2 (6 bases each). The CDR3 is 13 residues long. V gave up 8 bases and J gave up 3 bases, with 14 bases separating them. The CDR3 bases are TGTGCCAGCCGAGAGGGGGGCCTCTACGAGCAGTACTTC. It is translated as CASREGGLYEQYF.

The chain is built from TRBV27 and TRBJ1-4; TRBD1 aligns across 7 bases. J was trimmed by 4 bases and V by 5 bases; bases with no gene match: 16. The CDR3 consists of 18 residues. From germline, CDR1 is MNHEY and CDR2 SMNVEV (reference sequence). CDR3 in DNA: TGTGCCAGCAGTGCAAGCCCCGGGACAGCAGATTATAATGAAAAACTGTTTTTT. It codes for CASSASPGTADYNEKLFF.

The chain couples TRBV5-6 to TRBJ2-3; D ambiguous. CDR3 length: 15 residues. V lost 2 bases and J lost 2, with 12 bases in between. Germline CDR1 and CDR2: SGHDT and YYEEEE. The CDR3 DNA sequence: TGTGCCAGCAGCTTAGGCAGCCTATACACAGATACGCAGTATTTT. Its protein product is CASSLGSLYTDTQYF.

This clone was counted only a few times. V gene TRBV19 combines with J gene TRBJ2-2, with 7 bases lining up with TRBD2. Germline CDR1 and CDR2: LNHDA and SQIVND (reference sequence). This CDR3 contains 16 residues. J was trimmed by 5 bases and V by 9 bases; bases with no gene match: 15. The CDR3 coding sequence is TGTGCCAGCCGTACTAGCGTTTTTTTTAGTACCGGGGAGCTGTTTTTT. It is translated as CASRTSVFFSTGELFF. The full variable domain, its missing parts supplied by reference TRBV19 and TRBJ2-2, is DGGITQSPKYLFRKEGQNVTLSCEQNLNHDAMYWYRQDPGQGLRLIYYSQIVNDFQKGDIAEGYSVSREKKESFPLTVTSAQKNPTAFYLCASRTSVFFSTGELFFGEGSRLTVL.

The chain couples TRBV28 to TRBJ2-3; 8 positions match TRBD2. The V gene end was trimmed by 6 bases and the J gene end by 6 bases; junction bases not matched to a gene: 8. CDR1 and CDR2 (germline): MDHEN, SYDVKM. This CDR3 region has 14 residues. The CDR3 loop is CASRRAGAGDTQYF. Here the CDR3 DNA reads TGTGCCAGCAGGAGAGCGGGAGCGGGCGATACGCAGTATTTT.

This clone was picked up one time. The chain couples TRBV5-1 to TRBJ1-3, with D unresolved. V was trimmed by 4 bases and J by 0 bases, leaving 8 bases between them. The V gene's germline CDR1 is SGHRS and CDR2 YFSETQ. This CDR3 region has 14 residues. The CDR3 bases are TGCGCCAGCAGCCCAGGAGGCTCTGGAAACACCATATATTTT. Translation gives CASSPGGSGNTIYF.

This clone came up a few times. The genes are TRBV6-4 and TRBJ1-3; weak D call: TRBD1 (5 bases). The ends were cut back, 3 bases at V and 2 bases at J, with 14 bases in the middle. The CDR3 is 16 residues long. From germline, CDR1 is MRHNA and CDR2 SNTAGT. The CDR3: CASSEPNTGPGNTIYF. In DNA form, the CDR3 reads TGTGCCAGCAGTGAGCCAAATACAGGACCTGGAAACACCATATATTTT.

The CDR3 DNA follows: TGTGCCAGCAGCTTAGAATTTGGGGGTTCTTCTGAAGCTTTCTTT. Its protein product is CASSLEFGGSSEAFF. The chain carries TRBV11-2 and TRBJ1-1; D may be TRBD1 (5 bases). The CDR3 extends over 15 amino acids. V lost 0 bases and J 6 bases, leaving 14 bases between the germline ends. CDR1 is SGHAT, CDR2 FQNNGV, per germline. The full variable domain, in which reference TRBV11-2 and TRBJ1-1 provide the parts outside the CDR3, is EAGVAQSPRYKIIEKRQSVAFWCNPISGHATLYWYQQILGQGPKLLIQFQNNGVVDDSQLPKDRFSAERLKGVDSTLKIQPAKLEDSAVYLCASSLEFGGSSEAFFGQGTRLTVV.

This rearrangement joins TRBV2 to TRBJ1-3, with D hard to call. The CDR3 runs to 15 residues. V was trimmed by 2 bases and J by 2 bases, leaving 10 bases between them. Germline V gene lookup returns CDR1 SNHLY and CDR2 FYNNEI. The CDR3 spells CASSETWVTGNTIYF. In DNA, the CDR3 is TGTGCCAGCAGTGAAACCTGGGTCACTGGAAACACCATATATTTT.

The chain uses TRBV7-2 and TRBJ2-7; 13 bases align to TRBD2. CDR1 SGHTA and CDR2 FQGNSA come from the germline V gene. The V segment lost 4 bases and the J segment 4 bases; nucleotides outside the gene matches: 4. The CDR3 consists of 15 residues. The CDR3 DNA sequence: TGTGCCAGCAGCTCGCAGGGACTAGCGGGGTACGAGCAGTACTTC. It codes for CASSSQGLAGYEQYF. The full variable domain, with the rest looked up from reference TRBV7-2 and TRBJ2-7, is GAGVSQSPSNKVTEKGKDVELRCDPISGHTALYWYRQSLGQGLEFLIYFQGNSAPDKSGLPSDRFSAERTGGSVSTLTIQRTQQEDSAVYLCASSSQGLAGYEQYFGPGTRLTVT.

This clone was recorded only once. V gene TRBV3-1 (or the pseudogene TRBV3-2) combines with J gene TRBJ2-7, with 11 bases lining up with TRBD1. CDR3 length: 19 amino acids. Germline CDR1 is LGHDT and CDR2 is YNNKEL (reference sequence). V lost 0 bases, J lost 3 bases, and 13 bases stayed unmatched. DNA for the CDR3: TGTGCCAGCAGCCAAGATGATCCTTGGCTTGGGACAGGGGGCTACGAGCAGTACTTC. Translated: CASSQDDPWLGTGGYEQYF.